This T cell receptor (beta chain) was identified in a study of technical replicates of blood from several donors. This clone has a single count. This table comes from immunoSEQ multiplex PCR, and its TCRdb copy is limited to in-frame clones, with some not included. The sample shows 74,000 or so clones, about 93% of them seen only once. The CDR3 length is 13 residues. Germline assignment: CDR1 SEHNR and CDR2 FQNEAQ (reference sequence). Trimming stripped 8 bases from V and 2 bases from J, with 12 bases between. The source material was T cells isolated from PBMCs. The clonotype was recovered from a human donor in good health. The V and J genes are TRBV7-9 and TRBJ1-1; D gene uncertain. CDR3 coding DNA: TGTGCCAGCTATCTTGGCGGCAACACTGAAGCTTTCTTT. Translation gives CASYLGGNTEAFF. The variable domain in full, with the rest retrieved from reference TRBV7-9 and TRBJ1-1, is DTGVSQNPRHKITKRGQNVTFRCDPISEHNRLYWYRQTLGQGPEFLTYFQNEAQLEKSRLLSDRFSAERPKGSFSTLEIQRTEQGDSAMYLCASYLGGNTEAFFGQGTRLTVV.